The clone carrying this T cell receptor beta chain has just a few counts. Its antigen is unknown. V was cut by 0 bases and J by 3 bases, with 19 bases left in between. Germline V lookup: CDR1 SGDLS, CDR2 YYNGEE. The CDR3 contains 19 residues. The data were obtained in a study of CD8 T cells in ankylosing spondylitis. Study-wide findings and caveats: Past studies reported some motif variants in reactive arthritis synovial fluid and blood. Reports say disease-linked clones showed up significantly more in matched ankylosing spondylitis synovial fluid.

Quantitative 5'-RACE with molecular barcodes was used to make the TCR beta libraries. A single record per CDR3 protein comes from TCRdb applying MiXCR to the 5' RACE reads. The data contain 30,000 to 40,000 distinct CDR3 sequences, less than 4% of them seen just once; the ten biggest clones take up around 2.8%. The origin of this receptor is a male donor with ankylosing spondylitis or in good health (not recorded which). Sequencing was carried out using blood, either unsorted or a sorted T cell fraction (not recorded which). The chain employs TRBV9 and TRBJ2-6; perhaps D is TRBD1 or TRBD2 (5 bases each). The CDR3 reads CASSVGRSGEGYGANVLTF. Here the CDR3 DNA reads TGTGCCAGCAGCGTAGGTAGGAGTGGCGAGGGGTATGGGGCCAACGTCCTGACTTTC.